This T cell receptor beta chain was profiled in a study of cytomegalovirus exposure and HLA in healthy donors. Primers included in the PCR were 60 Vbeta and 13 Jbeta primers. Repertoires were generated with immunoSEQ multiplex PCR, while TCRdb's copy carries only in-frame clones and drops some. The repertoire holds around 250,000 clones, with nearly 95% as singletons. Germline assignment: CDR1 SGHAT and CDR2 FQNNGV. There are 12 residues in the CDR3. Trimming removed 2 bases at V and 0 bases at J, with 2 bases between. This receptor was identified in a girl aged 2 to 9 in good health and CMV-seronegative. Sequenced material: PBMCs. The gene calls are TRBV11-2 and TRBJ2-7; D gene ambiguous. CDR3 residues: CASSLLSYEQYF. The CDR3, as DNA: TGTGCCAGCAGCTTACTCTCCTACGAGCAGTACTTC.